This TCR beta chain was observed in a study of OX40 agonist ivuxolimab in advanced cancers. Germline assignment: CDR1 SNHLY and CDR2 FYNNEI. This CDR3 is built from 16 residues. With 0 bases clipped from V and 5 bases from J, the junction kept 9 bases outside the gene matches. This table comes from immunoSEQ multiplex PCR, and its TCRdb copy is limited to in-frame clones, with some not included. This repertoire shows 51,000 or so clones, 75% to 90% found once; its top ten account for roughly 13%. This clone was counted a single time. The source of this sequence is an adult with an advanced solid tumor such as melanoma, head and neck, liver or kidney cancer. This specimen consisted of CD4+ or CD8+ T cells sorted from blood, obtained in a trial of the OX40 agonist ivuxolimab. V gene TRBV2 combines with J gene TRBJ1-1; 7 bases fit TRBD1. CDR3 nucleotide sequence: TGTGCCAGCAGTGAAGCGCAGGAGGGGGCAAGGACTGAAGCTTTCTTT. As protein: CASSEAQEGARTEAFF.